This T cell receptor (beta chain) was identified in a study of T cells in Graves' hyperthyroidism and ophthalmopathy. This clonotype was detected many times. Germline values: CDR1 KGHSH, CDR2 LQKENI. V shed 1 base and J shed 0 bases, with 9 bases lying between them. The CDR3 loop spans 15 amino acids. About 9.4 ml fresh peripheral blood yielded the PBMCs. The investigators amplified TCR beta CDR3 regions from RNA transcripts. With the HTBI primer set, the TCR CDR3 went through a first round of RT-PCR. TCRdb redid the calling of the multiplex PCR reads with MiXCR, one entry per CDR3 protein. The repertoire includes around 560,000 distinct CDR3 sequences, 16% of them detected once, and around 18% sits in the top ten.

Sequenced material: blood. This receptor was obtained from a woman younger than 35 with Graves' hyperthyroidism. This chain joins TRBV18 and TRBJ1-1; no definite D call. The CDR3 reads CASSPLTAVNTEAFF. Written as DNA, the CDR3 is TGTGCCAGCTCACCACTTACGGCAGTGAACACTGAAGCTTTCTTT.